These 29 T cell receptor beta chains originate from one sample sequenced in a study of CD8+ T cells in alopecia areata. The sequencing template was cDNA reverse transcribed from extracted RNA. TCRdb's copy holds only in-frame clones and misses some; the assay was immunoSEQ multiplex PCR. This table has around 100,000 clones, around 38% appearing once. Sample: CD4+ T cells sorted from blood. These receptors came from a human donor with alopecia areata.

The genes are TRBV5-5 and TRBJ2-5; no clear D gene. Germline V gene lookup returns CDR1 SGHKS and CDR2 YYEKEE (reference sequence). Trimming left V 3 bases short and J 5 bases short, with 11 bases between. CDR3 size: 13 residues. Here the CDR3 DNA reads TGTGCCAGCAGCTATATTGATTGGGAGACCCAGTACTTC. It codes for CASSYIDWETQYF.

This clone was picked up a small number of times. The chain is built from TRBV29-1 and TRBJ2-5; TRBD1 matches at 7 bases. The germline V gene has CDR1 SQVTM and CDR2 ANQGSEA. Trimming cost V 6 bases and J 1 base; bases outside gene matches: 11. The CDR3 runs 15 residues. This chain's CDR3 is CSVHGGAGGQETQYF. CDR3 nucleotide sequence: TGCAGCGTACACGGAGGTGCAGGGGGCCAAGAGACCCAGTACTTC.

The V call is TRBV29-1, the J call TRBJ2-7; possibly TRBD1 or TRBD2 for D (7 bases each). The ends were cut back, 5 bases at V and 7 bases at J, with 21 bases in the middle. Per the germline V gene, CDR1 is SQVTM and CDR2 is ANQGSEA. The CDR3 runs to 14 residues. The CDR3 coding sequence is TGCAGCGTTCGACTAATCGGGGGGACAGAGGAGCAGTACTTC. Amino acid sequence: CSVRLIGGTEEQYF.

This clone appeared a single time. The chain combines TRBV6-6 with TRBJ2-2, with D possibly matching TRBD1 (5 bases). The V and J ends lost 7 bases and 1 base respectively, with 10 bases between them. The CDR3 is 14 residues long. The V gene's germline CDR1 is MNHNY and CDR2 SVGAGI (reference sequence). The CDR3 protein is CASKTQGNTGELFF. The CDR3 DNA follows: TGTGCCAGCAAAACGCAGGGGAACACCGGGGAGCTGTTTTTT.

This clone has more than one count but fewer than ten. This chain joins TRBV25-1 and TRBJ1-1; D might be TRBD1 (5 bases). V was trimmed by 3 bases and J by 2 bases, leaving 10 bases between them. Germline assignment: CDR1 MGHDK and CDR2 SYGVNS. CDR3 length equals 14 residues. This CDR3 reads CASSDRRANTEAFF. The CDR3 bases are TGTGCCAGCAGTGACCGCAGGGCCAACACTGAAGCTTTCTTT. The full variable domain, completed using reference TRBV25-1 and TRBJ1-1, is EADIYQTPRYLVIGTGKKITLECSQTMGHDKMYWYQQDPGMELHLIHYSYGVNSTEKGDLSSESTVSRIRTEHFPLTLESARPSHTSQYLCASSDRRANTEAFFGQGTRLTVV.

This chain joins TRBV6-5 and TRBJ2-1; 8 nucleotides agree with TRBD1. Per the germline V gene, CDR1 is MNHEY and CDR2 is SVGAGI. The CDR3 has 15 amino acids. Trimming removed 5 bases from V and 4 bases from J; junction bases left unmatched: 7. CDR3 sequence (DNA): TGTGCCAGCAGTCGCGACAGGGGTGGGTACAATGAGCAGTTCTTC. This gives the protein CASSRDRGGYNEQFF.

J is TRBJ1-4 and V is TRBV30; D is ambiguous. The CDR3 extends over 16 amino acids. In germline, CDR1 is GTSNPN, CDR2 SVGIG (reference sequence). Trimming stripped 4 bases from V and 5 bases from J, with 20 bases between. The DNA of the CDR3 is TGTGCCTGGACTGCCCGAATGCGAGACGGGAATGAAAAACTGTTTTTT. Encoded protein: CAWTARMRDGNEKLFF.

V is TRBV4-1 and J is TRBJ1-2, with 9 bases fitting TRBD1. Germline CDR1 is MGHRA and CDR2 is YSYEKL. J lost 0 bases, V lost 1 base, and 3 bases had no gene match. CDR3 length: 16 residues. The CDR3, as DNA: TGCGCCAGCAGCCAAGCAGGGACAGGGTCTAACTATGGCTACACCTTC. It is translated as CASSQAGTGSNYGYTF.

The CDR3 DNA reads TGTGCCAGCAGTTTTATTTCAGGGAACACCGGGGAGCTGTTTTTT. Amino acids: CASSFISGNTGELFF. The chain has TRBV28 and TRBJ2-2; D gene uncertain. CDR1 MDHEN and CDR2 SYDVKM come from the germline V gene. V was pared by 3 bases and J by 1 base, with 9 bases between. This CDR3 contains 15 residues.

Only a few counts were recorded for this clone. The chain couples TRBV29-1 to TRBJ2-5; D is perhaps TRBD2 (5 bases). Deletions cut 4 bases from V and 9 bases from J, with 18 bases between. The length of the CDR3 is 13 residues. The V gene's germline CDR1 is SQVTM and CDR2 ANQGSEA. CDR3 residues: CSVAGGALGAQYF. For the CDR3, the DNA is TGCAGCGTTGCCGGCGGAGCCCTCGGGGCCCAGTACTTC. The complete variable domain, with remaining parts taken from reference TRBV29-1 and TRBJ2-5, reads SAVISQKPSRDICQRGTSLTIQCQVDSQVTMMFWYRQQPGQSLTLIATANQGSEATYESGFVIDKFPISRPNLTFSTLTVSNMSPEDSSIYLCSVAGGALGAQYFGPGTRLLVL.

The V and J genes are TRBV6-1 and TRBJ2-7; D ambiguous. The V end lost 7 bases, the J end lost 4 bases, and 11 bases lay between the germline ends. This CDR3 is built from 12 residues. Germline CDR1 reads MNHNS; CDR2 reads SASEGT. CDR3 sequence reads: CASTGNRYEQYF. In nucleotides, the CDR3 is TGTGCCAGCACTGGTAACCGATACGAGCAGTACTTC.

The CDR3 DNA follows: TGTGCCTGGAGTGTACGGGGGCTACAAGACAATGAGCAGTTCTTC. Its protein product is CAWSVRGLQDNEQFF. The chain recombines TRBV30 with TRBJ2-1, with D possibly called TRBD1 or TRBD2 (6 bases each). The CDR3 covers 15 residues. V lost 0 bases to trimming and J lost 5 bases, with 14 bases between them. Germline V gene sequence: CDR1 GTSNPN, CDR2 SVGIG (reference sequence).

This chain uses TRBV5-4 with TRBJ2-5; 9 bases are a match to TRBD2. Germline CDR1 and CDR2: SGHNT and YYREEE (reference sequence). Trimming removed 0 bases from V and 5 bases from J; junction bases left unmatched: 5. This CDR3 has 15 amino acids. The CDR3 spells CASSLGRGGLETQYF. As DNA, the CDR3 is TGTGCCAGCAGCTTGGGGCGGGGGGGCCTTGAGACCCAGTACTTC.

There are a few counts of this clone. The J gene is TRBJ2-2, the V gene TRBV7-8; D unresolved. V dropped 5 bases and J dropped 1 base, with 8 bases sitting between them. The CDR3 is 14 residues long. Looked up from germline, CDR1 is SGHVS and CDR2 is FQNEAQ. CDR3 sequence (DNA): TGTGCCAGCAGCCCCAATAGGAACACCGGGGAGCTGTTTTTT. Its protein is CASSPNRNTGELFF.

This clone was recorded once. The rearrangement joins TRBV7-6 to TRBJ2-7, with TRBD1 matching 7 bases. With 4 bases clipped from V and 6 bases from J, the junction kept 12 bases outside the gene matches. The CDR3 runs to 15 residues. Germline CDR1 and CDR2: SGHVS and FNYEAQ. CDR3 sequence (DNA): TGTGCCAGCAGCTCGGCCCCGACAGGGTTTGCCGAGCAGTACTTC. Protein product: CASSSAPTGFAEQYF.

The chain's CDR3 is CASSPDRAQETQYF. CDR3 in DNA: TGTGCCAGCAGTCCCGACAGGGCACAAGAGACCCAGTACTTC. V is TRBV2 and J is TRBJ2-5; 7 bases are shared with TRBD1. This CDR3 is built from 14 residues. V shed 5 bases and J 2 bases; nucleotides not matched to a gene: 5. Germline V gives CDR1 SNHLY, CDR2 FYNNEI.

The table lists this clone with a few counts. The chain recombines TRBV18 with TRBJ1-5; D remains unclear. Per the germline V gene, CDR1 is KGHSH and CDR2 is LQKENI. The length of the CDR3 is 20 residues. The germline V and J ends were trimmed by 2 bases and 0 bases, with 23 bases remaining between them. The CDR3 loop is CASSPRPSGHYLASNQPQHF. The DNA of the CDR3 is TGTGCCAGCTCACCAAGGCCATCGGGCCACTACTTAGCTAGCAATCAGCCCCAGCATTTT.

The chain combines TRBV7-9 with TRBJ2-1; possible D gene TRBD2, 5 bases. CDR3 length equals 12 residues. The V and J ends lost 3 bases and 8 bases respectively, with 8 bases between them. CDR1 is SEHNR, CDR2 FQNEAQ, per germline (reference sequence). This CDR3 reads CASSFAGHEQFF. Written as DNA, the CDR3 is TGTGCCAGCAGCTTCGCGGGCCATGAGCAGTTCTTC.

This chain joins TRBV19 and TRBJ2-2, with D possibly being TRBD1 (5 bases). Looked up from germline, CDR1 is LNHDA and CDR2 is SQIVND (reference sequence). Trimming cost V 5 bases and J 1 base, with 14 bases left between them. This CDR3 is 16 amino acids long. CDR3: CASSVGHLLNTGELFF. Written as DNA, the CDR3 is TGTGCCAGTAGTGTGGGGCACCTATTGAACACCGGGGAGCTGTTTTTT.

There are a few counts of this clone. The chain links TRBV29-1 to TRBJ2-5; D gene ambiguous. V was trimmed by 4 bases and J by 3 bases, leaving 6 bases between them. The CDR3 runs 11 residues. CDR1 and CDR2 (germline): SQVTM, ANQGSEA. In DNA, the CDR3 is TGCAGCGTTGTCCCCGAAGAGACCCAGTACTTC. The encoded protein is CSVVPEETQYF.

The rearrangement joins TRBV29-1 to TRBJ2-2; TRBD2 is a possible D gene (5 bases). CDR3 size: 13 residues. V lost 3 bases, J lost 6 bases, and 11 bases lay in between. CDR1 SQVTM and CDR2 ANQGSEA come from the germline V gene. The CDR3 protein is CSVDLSRAGELFF. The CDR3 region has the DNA TGCAGCGTTGACTTGTCGAGGGCCGGGGAGCTGTTTTTT.

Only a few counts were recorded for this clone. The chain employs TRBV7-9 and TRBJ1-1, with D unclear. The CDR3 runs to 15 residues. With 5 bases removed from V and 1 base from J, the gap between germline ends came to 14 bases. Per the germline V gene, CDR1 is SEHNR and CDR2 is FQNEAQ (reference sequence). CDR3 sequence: CASSHDPAANTEAFF. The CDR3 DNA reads TGTGCCAGCAGCCACGATCCGGCAGCGAACACTGAAGCTTTCTTT.

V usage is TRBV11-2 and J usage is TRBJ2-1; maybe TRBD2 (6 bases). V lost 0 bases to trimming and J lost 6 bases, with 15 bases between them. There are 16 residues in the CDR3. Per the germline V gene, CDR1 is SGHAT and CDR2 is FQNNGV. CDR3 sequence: CASSLDRLRGGNEQFF. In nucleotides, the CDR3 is TGTGCCAGCAGCTTAGATCGGTTGCGGGGAGGCAATGAGCAGTTCTTC.

Written as DNA, the CDR3 is TGTGCCTGGACACCGTGGGATTATGGCTACACCTTC. This translates into CAWTPWDYGYTF. V gene TRBV30 combines with J gene TRBJ1-2; D not certain. This CDR3 has 12 residues. Germline CDR1 reads GTSNPN; CDR2 reads SVGIG (reference sequence). V lost 4 bases to trimming and J lost 5 bases, with 11 bases between them. Combining the CDR3 with reference TRBV30 and TRBJ1-2 gives the whole variable domain SQTIHQWPATLVQPVGSPLSLECTVEGTSNPNLYWYRQAAGRGLQLLFYSVGIGQISSEVPQNLSASRPQDRQFILSSKKLLLSDSGFYLCAWTPWDYGYTFGSGTRLTVV.

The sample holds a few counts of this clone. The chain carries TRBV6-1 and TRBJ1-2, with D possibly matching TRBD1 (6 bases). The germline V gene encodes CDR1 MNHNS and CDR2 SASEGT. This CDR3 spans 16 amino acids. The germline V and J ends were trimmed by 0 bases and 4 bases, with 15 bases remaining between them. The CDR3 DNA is TGTGCCAGCAGTGAAGCGGCGCCGGGGGCAGGCTATGGCTACACCTTC. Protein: CASSEAAPGAGYGYTF.

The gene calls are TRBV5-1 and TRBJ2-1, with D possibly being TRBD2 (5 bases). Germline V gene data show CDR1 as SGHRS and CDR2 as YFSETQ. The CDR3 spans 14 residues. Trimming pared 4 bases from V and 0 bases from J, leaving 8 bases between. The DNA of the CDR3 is TGCGCCAGCAGCATGGGGAGCTCCTACAATGAGCAGTTCTTC. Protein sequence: CASSMGSSYNEQFF.

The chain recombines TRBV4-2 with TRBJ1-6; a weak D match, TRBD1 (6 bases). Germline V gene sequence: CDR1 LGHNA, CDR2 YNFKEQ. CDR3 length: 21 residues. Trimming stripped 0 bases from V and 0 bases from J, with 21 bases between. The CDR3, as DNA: TGTGCCAGCAGCCAAGACCCGTACTGGCCGGGGGGCGACTCCTATAATTCACCCCTCCACTTT. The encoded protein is CASSQDPYWPGGDSYNSPLHF.

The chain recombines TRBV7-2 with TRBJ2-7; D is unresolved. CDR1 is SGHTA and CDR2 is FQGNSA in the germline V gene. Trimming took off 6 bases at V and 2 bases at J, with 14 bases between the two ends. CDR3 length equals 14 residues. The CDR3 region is CASSYTDGAYEQYF. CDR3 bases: TGTGCCAGCAGTTACACGGACGGAGCCTACGAGCAGTACTTC.

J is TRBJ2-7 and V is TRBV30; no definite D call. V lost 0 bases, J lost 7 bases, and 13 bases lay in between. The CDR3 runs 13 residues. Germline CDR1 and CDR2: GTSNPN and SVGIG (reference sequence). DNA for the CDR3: TGTGCCTGGAGTGTAGCCAGGTCTGGTGAGCAGTACTTC. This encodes CAWSVARSGEQYF.